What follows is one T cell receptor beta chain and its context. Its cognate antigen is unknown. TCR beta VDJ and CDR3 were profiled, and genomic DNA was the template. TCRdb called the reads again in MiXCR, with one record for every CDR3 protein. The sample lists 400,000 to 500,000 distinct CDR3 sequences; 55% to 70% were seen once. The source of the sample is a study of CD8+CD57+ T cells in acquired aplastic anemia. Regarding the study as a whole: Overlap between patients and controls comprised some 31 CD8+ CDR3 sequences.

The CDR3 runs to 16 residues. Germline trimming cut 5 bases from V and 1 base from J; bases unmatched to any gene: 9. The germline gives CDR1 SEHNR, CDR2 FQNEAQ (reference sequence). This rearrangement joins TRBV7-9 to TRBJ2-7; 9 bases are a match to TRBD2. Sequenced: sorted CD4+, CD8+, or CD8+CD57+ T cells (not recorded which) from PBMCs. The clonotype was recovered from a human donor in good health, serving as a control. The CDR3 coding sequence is TGTGCCAGCAGCCAGGGTACTAGCGGGTGGTCCTACGAGCAGTACTTC. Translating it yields CASSQGTSGWSYEQYF.